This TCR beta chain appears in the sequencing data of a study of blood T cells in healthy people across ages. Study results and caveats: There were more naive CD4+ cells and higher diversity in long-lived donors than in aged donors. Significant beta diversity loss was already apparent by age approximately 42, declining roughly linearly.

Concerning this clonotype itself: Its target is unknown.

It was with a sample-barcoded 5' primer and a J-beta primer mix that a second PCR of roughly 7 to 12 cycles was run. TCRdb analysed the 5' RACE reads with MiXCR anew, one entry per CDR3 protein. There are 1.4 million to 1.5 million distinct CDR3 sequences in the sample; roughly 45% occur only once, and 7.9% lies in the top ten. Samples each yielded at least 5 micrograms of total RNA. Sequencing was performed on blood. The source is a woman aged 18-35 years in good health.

CDR3 in amino acids: CASSQREMSGELFF. CDR3 DNA sequence: TGTGCCAGCAGTCAGCGGGAGATGAGCGGGGAGCTGTTTTTT. The chain joins TRBV27 to TRBJ2-2, with TRBD2 matching 8 bases. Per germline, CDR1 MNHEY and CDR2 SMNVEV (reference sequence). This CDR3 spans 14 amino acids. The junction had 6 bases not matched to a gene; V was cut back by 5 bases and J by 7 bases.